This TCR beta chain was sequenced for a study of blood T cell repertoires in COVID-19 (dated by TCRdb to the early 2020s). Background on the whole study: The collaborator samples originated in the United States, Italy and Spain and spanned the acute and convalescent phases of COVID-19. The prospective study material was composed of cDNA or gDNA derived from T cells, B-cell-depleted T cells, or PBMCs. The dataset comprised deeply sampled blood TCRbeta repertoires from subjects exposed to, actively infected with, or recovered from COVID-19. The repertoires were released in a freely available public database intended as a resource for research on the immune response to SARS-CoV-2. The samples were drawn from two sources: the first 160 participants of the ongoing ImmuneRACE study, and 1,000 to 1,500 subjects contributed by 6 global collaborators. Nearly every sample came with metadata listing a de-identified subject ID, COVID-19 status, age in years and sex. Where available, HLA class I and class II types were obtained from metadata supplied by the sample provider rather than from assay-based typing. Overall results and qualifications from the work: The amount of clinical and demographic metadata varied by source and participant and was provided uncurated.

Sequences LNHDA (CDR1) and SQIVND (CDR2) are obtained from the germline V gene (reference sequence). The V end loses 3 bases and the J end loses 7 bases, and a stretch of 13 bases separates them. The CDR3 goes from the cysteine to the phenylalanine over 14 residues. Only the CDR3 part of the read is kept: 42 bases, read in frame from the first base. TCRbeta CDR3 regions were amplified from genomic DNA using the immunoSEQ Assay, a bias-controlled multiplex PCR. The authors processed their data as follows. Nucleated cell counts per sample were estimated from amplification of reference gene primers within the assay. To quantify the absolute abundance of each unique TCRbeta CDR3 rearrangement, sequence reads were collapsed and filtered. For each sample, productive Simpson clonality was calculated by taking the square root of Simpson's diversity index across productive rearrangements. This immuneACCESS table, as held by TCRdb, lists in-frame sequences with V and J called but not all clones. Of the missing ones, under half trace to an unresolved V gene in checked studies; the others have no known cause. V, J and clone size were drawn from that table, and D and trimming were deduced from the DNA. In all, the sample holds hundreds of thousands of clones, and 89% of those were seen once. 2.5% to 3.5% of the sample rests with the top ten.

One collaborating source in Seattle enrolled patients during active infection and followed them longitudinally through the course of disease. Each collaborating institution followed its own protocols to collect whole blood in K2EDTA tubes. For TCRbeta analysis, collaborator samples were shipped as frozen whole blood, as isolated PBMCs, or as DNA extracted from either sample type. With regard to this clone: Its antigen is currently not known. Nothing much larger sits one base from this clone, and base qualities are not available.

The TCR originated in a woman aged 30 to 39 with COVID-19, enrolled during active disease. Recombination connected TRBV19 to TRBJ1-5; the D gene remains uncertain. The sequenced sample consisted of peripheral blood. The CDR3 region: CASSIGPVGQPQHF. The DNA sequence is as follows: TGTGCCAGTAGTATCGGCCCCGTCGGGCAGCCCCAGCATTTT.